A selection of T cell receptor beta chains follows, all from one sample in a study of cytomegalovirus exposure and HLA in healthy donors. This table comes from immunoSEQ multiplex PCR, and its TCRdb copy is limited to in-frame clones, with some not included. The sample holds fewer than 250,000 clones; less than 85% are singletons and the top ten take around 0.2%. The source material was PBMCs. The source of these receptors is a girl aged 2-10 years in good health and CMV-seronegative. The CDR3 runs from the conserved cysteine through the conserved F or W. The D gene is left open where the match is weak. Part of the rows lack a size; the others show once, few, many or a class for expanded clones.

TRBV15	-	TRBJ2-7	-	TGTGCCACCAGCAGTCCAACGGGAACCTCCTACGAGCAGTACTTC	CATSSPTGTSYEQYF
TRBV19	-	TRBJ2-1	-	TGTGCCAGTAGTGCTAGCGCGTTTTCCTACAATGAGCAGTTCTTC	CASSASAFSYNEQFF
TRBV30	-	TRBJ1-5	-	TGTGCCTGGAGTGTCGGGATACCAGGTAGCAATCAGCCCCAGCATTTT	CAWSVGIPGSNQPQHF
TRBV7-6	-	TRBJ1-2	once	TGTGCCAGCAGCTTAGCGGGACACTCTCCCTATGGCTACACCTTC	CASSLAGHSPYGYTF
TRBV19	TRBD1	TRBJ1-1	-	TGTGCCAGTAGAACCAGGGGGCGAGGGGGCACTGAAGCTTTCTTT	CASRTRGRGGTEAFF
TRBV7-9	TRBD1	TRBJ1-2	-	TGTGCCAGCAGCCCCGGGGACAGGGGCGGCTACACCTTC	CASSPGDRGGYTF
TRBV20-1	-	TRBJ2-5	-	TGCAGTGCGGGGGGGCCAGAGACCCAGTACTTC	CSAGGPETQYF
TRBV7-9	TRBD1	TRBJ2-7	-	TGTGCCAGCAGCTTATTTGGGACCGGGACAGGGTTCGAGCAGTACTTC	CASSLFGTGTGFEQYF
TRBV10-1	TRBD1	TRBJ1-6	-	TGCGCCAGCAGAGTACAGGGGACGGCCCTCCACTTT	CASRVQGTALHF
TRBV27	-	TRBJ1-1	-	TGTGCCAGCAGTTTAGCGGGGAACACTGAAGCTTTCTTT	CASSLAGNTEAFF
TRBV6-5	TRBD1	TRBJ1-1	-	TGTGCCAGCAGTTACTCAATCCAGGGGGCGCAAGCTGAAGCTTTCTTT	CASSYSIQGAQAEAFF
TRBV5-1	TRBD2	TRBJ2-1	-	TGCGCCAGCAGCTTGGCGGCTAGCGGGGGGCGTGATGAGCAGTTCTTC	CASSLAASGGRDEQFF
TRBV6-5	-	TRBJ1-5	-	TGTGCCAGCCGGACGACAGTCGATAGCAATCAGCCCCAGCATTTT	CASRTTVDSNQPQHF
TRBV2	TRBD1	TRBJ1-2	-	TGTGCCAGCAGTGTGGACAGGGGAAGCTATGGCTACACCTTC	CASSVDRGSYGYTF
TRBV2	-	TRBJ1-1	-	TGTGCCAACAGAACAGGGATGAACACTGAAGCTTTCTTT	CANRTGMNTEAFF
TRBV11-2	-	TRBJ2-5	-	TGTGCCAGCAGCTCCTCGTGGGGGAGGGAGACCCAGTACTTC	CASSSSWGRETQYF
TRBV7-9	-	TRBJ1-1	-	TGTGCCAGCAGCCTCAGGGATTGGCGAGGGAACACTGAAGCTTTCTTT	CASSLRDWRGNTEAFF
TRBV15	-	TRBJ1-5	-	TGTGCCACCAGCAGAGGGAGCGGGAGGAGCAATCAGCCCCAGCATTTT	CATSRGSGRSNQPQHF
TRBV19	-	TRBJ1-5	-	TGTGCCAGCAGCGGACCATTGAGTCAGCCCCAGCATTTT	CASSGPLSQPQHF
TRBV10-3	-	TRBJ2-5	-	TGTGCCATCAGTGAGTCGACGACAGGACAAGAGACCCAGTACTTC	CAISESTTGQETQYF
TRBV21-1	-	TRBJ2-3	-	TGTGCCAGCAGAAAAGGCGCAGGGCCCTTCACAGATACGCAGTATTTT	CASRKGAGPFTDTQYF
TRBV5-1	-	TRBJ1-5	-	TGCGCCAGTAGACAGGCCCCCTTTAGCAATCAGCCCCAGCATTTT	CASRQAPFSNQPQHF
TRBV29-1	TRBD1	TRBJ2-7	once	TGCAGCGTGTCAAAGGATAGGGGGCGAGTCGGCGAGCAGTACTTC	CSVSKDRGRVGEQYF
TRBV5-1	TRBD1	TRBJ1-1	-	TGCGCCAGCAGCTTGGCCCAGGGACAGGGCACCGAAGCTTTCTTT	CASSLAQGQGTEAFF
TRBV7-9	TRBD1	TRBJ1-2	-	TGTGCCAGCAGCTTAGGCCCTCAGGGGGATGGCTACACCTTC	CASSLGPQGDGYTF
TRBV6-1	TRBD2	TRBJ2-5	-	TGTGCCAGCAGTGACCCGGGACTAGCGGGGGCGGCGGAGACCCAGTACTTC	CASSDPGLAGAAETQYF
TRBV7-9	-	TRBJ1-1	-	TGTGCCAGCAGCTTAGGAGGTCTGAACACTGAAGCTTTCTTT	CASSLGGLNTEAFF
TRBV6-1	-	TRBJ2-4	-	TGTGCCAGCAGTGAAGCTTGGGTAGCTCGTGTTCTAGCCAAAAACATTCAGTACTTC	CASSEAWVARVLAKNIQYF
TRBV5-4	TRBD1	TRBJ2-5	-	TGTGCCAGCAGCTTGTCCGGACAGGCCCCGATGGCCCAGTACTTC	CASSLSGQAPMAQYF
TRBV2	-	TRBJ1-5	-	TGTGCCAGCAGTCCAGAAAGTAGCAATCAGCCCCAGCATTTT	CASSPESSNQPQHF
TRBV5-1	TRBD1	TRBJ1-6	-	TGCGCCAGCAGCTTGGCCACAGGACAGGGGAATTCACCCCTCCACTTT	CASSLATGQGNSPLHF
TRBV6-1	TRBD1	TRBJ1-5	-	TGTGCCGGACAGGGCGGTCGCAATCAGCCCCAGCATTTT	CAGQGGRNQPQHF
TRBV6-5	-	TRBJ1-3	once	TGTGCCAGCAGTCACGGGGGGGTCTCCGGAAACACCATATATTTT	CASSHGGVSGNTIYF
TRBV5-4	TRBD1	TRBJ2-7	-	TGTGCCAGCAGCGGGGACAGAATCTCCTACGAGCAGTACTTC	CASSGDRISYEQYF
TRBV5-1	-	TRBJ2-1	once	TGCGCCAGCAGCTTGGCTAGGATCGGTGATGAGCAGTTCTTC	CASSLARIGDEQFF
TRBV2	TRBD2	TRBJ2-1	-	TGTGCCAAGACTGCGGGGGGCGCTTCCTACAATGAGCAGTTCTTC	CAKTAGGASYNEQFF
TRBV4-1	-	TRBJ2-7	-	TGCGCCAGCAGCCAAGGCGGGGCCTACGAGCAGTACTTC	CASSQGGAYEQYF
TRBV19	-	TRBJ1-2	-	TGTGCCAGTAGTATAGATACGGTAGTAAACTATGGCTACACCTTC	CASSIDTVVNYGYTF
TRBV5-4	-	TRBJ1-5	-	TGTGCCAGCAGCGCAAACAGGGATCAGCCCCAGCATTTT	CASSANRDQPQHF
TRBV14	TRBD1	TRBJ1-1	-	TGTGCCAGCAGCCATATGGGACAGCCCAACACTGAAGCTTTCTTT	CASSHMGQPNTEAFF
TRBV5-1	TRBD1	TRBJ2-1	-	TGCGCCAGCCCACAGAACCGGGACAGGGTAAATGAGCAGTTCTTC	CASPQNRDRVNEQFF